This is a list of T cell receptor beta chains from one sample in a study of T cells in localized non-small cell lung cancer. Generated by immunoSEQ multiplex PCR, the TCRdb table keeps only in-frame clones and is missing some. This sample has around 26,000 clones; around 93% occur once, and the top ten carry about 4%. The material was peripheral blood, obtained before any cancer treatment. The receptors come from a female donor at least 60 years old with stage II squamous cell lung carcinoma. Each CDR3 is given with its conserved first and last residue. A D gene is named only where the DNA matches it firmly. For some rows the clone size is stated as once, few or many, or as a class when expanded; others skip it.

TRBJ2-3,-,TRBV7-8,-,TGTGCCAGCAGAGAGGAACCCCAGGTTATAGATACGCAGTATTTT,CASREEPQVIDTQYF
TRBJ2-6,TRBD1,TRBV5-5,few,TGTGCCAGCAGTTCCGACAGGGGGAGAGGGGCCAACGTCCTGACTTTC,CASSSDRGRGANVLTF
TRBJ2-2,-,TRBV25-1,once,TGTGCCAGCAGCTCGGGATTTGGAACCGGGGAGCTGTTTTTT,CASSSGFGTGELFF
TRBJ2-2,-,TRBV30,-,TGTGCCTGGATGGGAGGAAACCCGAACACCGGGGAGCTGTTTTTT,CAWMGGNPNTGELFF
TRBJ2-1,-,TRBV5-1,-,TGCGCCAGCAGCTTGAATCTCGGGCGGGAGCAGTTCTTC,CASSLNLGREQFF
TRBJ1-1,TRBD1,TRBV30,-,TGTGCCAGAAACAGGGGACGAGGCACTGAAGCTTTCTTT,CARNRGRGTEAFF
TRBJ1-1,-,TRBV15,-,TGTGCCACCAGGGGCGGACAGTTTACGAACACTGAAGCTTTCTTT,CATRGGQFTNTEAFF
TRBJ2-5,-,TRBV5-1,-,TGCGCCAGCAGCTTGGGGCAGGGCAAAGGCCAAGAGACCCAGTACTTC,CASSLGQGKGQETQYF
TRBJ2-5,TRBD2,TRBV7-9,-,TGTGCCAGCAGCTTAGTGGCGGGGGGGCAAGAGACCCAGTACTTC,CASSLVAGGQETQYF
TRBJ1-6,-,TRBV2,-,TGTGCCAGCAGTGAAGTCGAGAGCAATAATTCACCCCTCCACTTT,CASSEVESNNSPLHF
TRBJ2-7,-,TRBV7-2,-,TGTGCCAGCAGCCCTAGAGTGGGGACGGCCTACGAGCAGTACTTC,CASSPRVGTAYEQYF
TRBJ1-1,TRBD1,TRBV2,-,TGTGCCAGCAGGGGACAGGGGAGTTGGGTACGCCCTGAAGCTTTCTTT,CASRGQGSWVRPEAFF
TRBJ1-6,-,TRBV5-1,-,TGCGCCAGCAGCTTGGGCCAGGCAGGGGTCTCACCCCTCCACTTT,CASSLGQAGVSPLHF
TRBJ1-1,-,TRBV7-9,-,TGTGCCAGCAGCTCCGGGTCCGAAGCTTTCTTT,CASSSGSEAFF
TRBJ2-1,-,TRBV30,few,TGTGCCTGGAGTCTAGGGACTTTTGAGCAGTTCTTC,CAWSLGTFEQFF
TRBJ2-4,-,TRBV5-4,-,TGTGCCAGCAGCCCCGATGGCCCAGGGGAAAACATTCAGTACTTC,CASSPDGPGENIQYF
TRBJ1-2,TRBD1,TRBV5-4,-,TGTGCCAGCAGAGCGTCCGACAGGGGGAGCTATGGCTACACCTTC,CASRASDRGSYGYTF
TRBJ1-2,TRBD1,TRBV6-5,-,TGTGCCAGCAGTTGGTTGGGACAGCCACCGTATGGCTACACCTTC,CASSWLGQPPYGYTF
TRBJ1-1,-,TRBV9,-,TGTGCCAGCAGCCCGGACGGGAACACTGAAGCTTTCTTT,CASSPDGNTEAFF
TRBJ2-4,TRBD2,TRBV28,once,TGTGCCAGCCGCGGGGGTCAGCAAGACAAAAACATTCAGTACTTC,CASRGGQQDKNIQYF
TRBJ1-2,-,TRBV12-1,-,TGTGCCAGCCGCTACCCGGGGGTGTTCTATGGCTACACCTTC,CASRYPGVFYGYTF
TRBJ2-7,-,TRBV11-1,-,TGTGCCAGCAGCTTCGACCGAGACGTAGAAGGGGACGAGCAGTACTTC,CASSFDRDVEGDEQYF
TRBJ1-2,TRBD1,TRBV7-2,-,TGTGCCAGCAGCTTAGTACCCAGGGGGGATGGCTACACCTTC,CASSLVPRGDGYTF
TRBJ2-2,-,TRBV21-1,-,TGTGCCAGCAGCCCCCACTCTCGGAGTGCCGGGGAGCTGTTTTTT,CASSPHSRSAGELFF
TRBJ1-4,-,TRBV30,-,TGTGCCTGGAGTGGGAGGGGGTTTAATGAAAAACTGTTTTTT,CAWSGRGFNEKLFF
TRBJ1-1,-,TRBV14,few,TGTGCCAGCAGCCTTGACCTCAACACTGAAGCTTTCTTT,CASSLDLNTEAFF
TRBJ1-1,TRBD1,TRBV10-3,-,TGTGCCACCCGGGACAGGTCTCAGAACACTGAAGCTTTCTTT,CATRDRSQNTEAFF
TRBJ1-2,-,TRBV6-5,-,TGTGCCAGCAGTTACTGGGGCACCGGGTATGGCTACACCTTC,CASSYWGTGYGYTF
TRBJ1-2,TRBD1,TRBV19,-,TGTGCCAGTAGTGGGGTTGCAGGGGGCGTCATCTATGGCTACACCTTC,CASSGVAGGVIYGYTF
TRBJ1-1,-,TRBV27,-,TGTGCCAGCAGTTTTGATAGGTGGAACACTGAAGCTTTCTTT,CASSFDRWNTEAFF
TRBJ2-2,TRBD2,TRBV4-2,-,TGTGCCAGCAGCTCCACAGCGACTAGCGGGAGACCCGGGGAGCTGTTTTTT,CASSSTATSGRPGELFF
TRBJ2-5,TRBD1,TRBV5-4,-,TGTGCCAGCAGCTTGAGACAGGGGGCTTTAGAGACCCAGTACTTC,CASSLRQGALETQYF
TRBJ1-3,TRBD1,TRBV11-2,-,TGTGCCAGCAGCTTAGTTGGCAGGGGGCACTCTGGAAACACCATATATTTT,CASSLVGRGHSGNTIYF
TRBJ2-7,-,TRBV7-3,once,TGTGCCAGCCCCACGACTGGCTCCTACGAGCAGTACTTC,CASPTTGSYEQYF
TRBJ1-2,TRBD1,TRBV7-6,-,TGTGCCAGCAGCGCCTGGGCGGGACAGCCTGAAGGCTACACCTTC,CASSAWAGQPEGYTF
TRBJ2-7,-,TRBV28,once,TGTGCCAGCAGCACCGGGTTCCGCTACGAGCAGTACTTC,CASSTGFRYEQYF
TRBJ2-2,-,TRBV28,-,TGTGCCAGCAGTACCTTCGACAGCCGGAACACCGGGGAGCTGTTTTTT,CASSTFDSRNTGELFF
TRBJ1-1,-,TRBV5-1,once,TGCGCCAGCAGCTTGGACCCAGGGTTCATGAACACTGAAGCTTTCTTT,CASSLDPGFMNTEAFF
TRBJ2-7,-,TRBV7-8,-,TGTGCCAGCAGCTTAGAACTATCCTACGAGCAGTACTTC,CASSLELSYEQYF
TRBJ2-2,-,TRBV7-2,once,TGTGCCAGCAGCTTAAGCCCACAGACCGGGGAGCTGTTTTTT,CASSLSPQTGELFF
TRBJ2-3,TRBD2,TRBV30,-,TGTGCCTGGGGGAGGGCAATGGATACGCAGTATTTT,CAWGRAMDTQYF
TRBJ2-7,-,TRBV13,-,TGTGCCAGCAGCTTTTGGGGATCGGGCTCCTACGAGCAGTACTTC,CASSFWGSGSYEQYF
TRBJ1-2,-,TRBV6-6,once,TGTGCCAGCAGTTACTCGACGGCTGGAGGAGGCTACACCTTC,CASSYSTAGGGYTF
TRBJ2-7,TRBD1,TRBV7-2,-,TGTGCCAGCAGCTTGGGACAGTTGGGTAACGAGCAGTACTTC,CASSLGQLGNEQYF
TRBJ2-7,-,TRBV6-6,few,TGTGCCAGCACTCCCCTGGGGGGCTACGAGCAGTACTTC,CASTPLGGYEQYF
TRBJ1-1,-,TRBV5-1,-,TGCGCCAGCAGCTCCGGGACGCTTGGGGCTGAAGCTTCCTTT,CASSSGTLGAEASF
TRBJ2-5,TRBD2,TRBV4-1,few,TGCGCCAGCAGCCAAAGGCCCCATTTCGGGGGGGACCAAGAGACCCAGTACTTC,CASSQRPHFGGDQETQYF
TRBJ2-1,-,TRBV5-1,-,TGCGCCAGCAGCTTTGCCGGGATCAGTGAGCAGTTCTTC,CASSFAGISEQFF
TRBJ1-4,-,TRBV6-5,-,TGTGCCAGCAGCCAGGGAGGGTATACTGAAAAACTGTTTTTT,CASSQGGYTEKLFF
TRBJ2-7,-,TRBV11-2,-,TGTGCCAGCAGCTTAGTGACGGGCCCCTACGAGCAGTACTTC,CASSLVTGPYEQYF
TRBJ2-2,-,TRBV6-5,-,TGTGCCAGCAGTACTACAGGGACCGGGGAGCTGTTTTTT,CASSTTGTGELFF